Sequencing of this T cell receptor (beta chain) was carried out in a study of blood T cell repertoires in COVID-19 (dated by TCRdb to about 2020). General notes on the study: Samples from collaborators originated in the United States, Italy and Spain and spanned both the acute and convalescent phases of COVID-19. The repertoires were made available in a free public database intended to serve as a resource for research on the immune response to SARS-CoV-2. The material from the prospective study consisted of cDNA or gDNA derived from T cells, B-cell-depleted T cells, or PBMCs. Nearly every sample came with metadata listing a de-identified subject ID, COVID-19 status, age in years and sex. The samples were drawn from the first 160 participants of the ongoing ImmuneRACE study and from over 950 subjects provided by 6 global collaborators. The dataset comprised deeply sampled blood TCRbeta repertoires from subjects exposed to, actively infected with, or recovered from COVID-19. HLA class I and class II types, where available, came from metadata supplied by the sample provider rather than from assay-based typing.

Study-wide findings and limitations: The amount of clinical and demographic metadata varied by source and participant and was provided uncurated.

Participants in the prospective study were aged roughly 18 to 90 years, lived in 20 to 25 United States geographic areas, and enrolled through a virtual design. Cohort assignment in the prospective study relied on participant-reported clinical history from a screening survey and a study questionnaire. Mobile phlebotomists in the prospective study collected whole blood, serum and a nasopharyngeal or oropharyngeal swab from every participant. Participants in the prospective study had the option to provide additional blood draws and questionnaires over an approximately 2-month period. Prospective study blood samples were shipped either frozen or at room temperature before DNA extraction. TCRbeta CDR3 regions were amplified from genomic DNA using the immunoSEQ Assay, a bias-controlled multiplex PCR. The authors' analysis ran thus. The number of nucleated cells in each sample was estimated by amplification of reference gene primers within the assay. To quantify the absolute abundance of each unique TCRbeta CDR3 rearrangement, sequence reads were collapsed and filtered. For each sample, productive Simpson clonality was calculated as the square root of Simpson's diversity index over productive rearrangements. This is the immuneACCESS table as TCRdb keeps it, with only in-frame sequences that have V and J called. A part of the clones is gone; compared with another copy, unresolved V genes explain less than half, and the rest is unexplained. The D gene and trimming were derived from the DNA, and the V and J assignments and clone size from that table. The sample table holds roughly 200,000 clones, of which roughly 89% were seen once. The top ten clones comprise 2% to 2.5% of the sample.

In the case of this clone: There is no known antigen for this receptor. No quality values exist for individual bases; no much larger clone is one base distant.

The source material was PBMCs or T cells enriched from blood (not recorded which). The receptor's source is a middle-aged woman with acute COVID-19.

DNA sequence: TGTGTCAGAAGGGACAAAGCCTACGAGCAGTACTTC. The encoded protein is CVRRDKAYEQYF. The rearrangement combines TRBV7-5 with TRBJ2-7; the table gives TRBD1 as D, unverified against the DNA. TRBV7-5 is annotated as a pseudogene. The cysteine opens and the phenylalanine closes a CDR3 of 12 amino acids. Only CDR3 DNA remains: 36 bases, in frame from the first base.